This passage covers 17 T cell receptor beta chains from one sample sequenced in a study of T-cell reconstitution after alpha-beta-depleted transplantation in children. It was with unique molecular identifiers that the TCRbeta library was prepared. MiXCR, run by TCRdb on the PCR reads, gives a single entry per CDR3 protein. This table has about 610,000 distinct CDR3 sequences, roughly 10% appearing once. The sequences come from PBMCs from the stem cell graft donor, collected from the stem cell graft. These receptors came from a human donor who donated a stem cell graft to a child with acute myeloid leukemia.

This clonotype occurred many times. V gene TRBV18 combines with J gene TRBJ1-2; perhaps TRBD1 as D (6 bases). The CDR3 is 11 residues long. V gave up 2 bases and J gave up 13 bases, with 11 bases separating them. Germline CDR1 and CDR2: KGHSH and LQKENI. CDR3 residues: CASSPGGKVTF. Written as DNA, the CDR3 is TGTGCCAGCTCACCAGGGGGCAAGGTCACCTTC.

The sample holds a few counts of this clonotype. The genes are TRBV20-1 and TRBJ1-5; no clear D. Trimming cost V 1 base and J 5 bases, with 6 bases left between them. This CDR3 contains 12 residues. Germline CDR1 and CDR2: DFQATT and SNEGSKA (reference sequence). The CDR3 DNA follows: TGCAGTGCTAGAGCCGGCGATCAGCCCCAGCATTTT. Protein: CSARAGDQPQHF.

This clonotype occurred many times. This chain joins TRBV9 and TRBJ2-5; the match to TRBD1 covers 7 bases. Losses at the gene ends were 0 bases for V and 3 bases for J; bases not matched to a gene: 8. This CDR3 is built from 16 residues. CDR1 and CDR2 from the germline V gene are SGDLS and YYNGEE. In nucleotides, the CDR3 is TGTGCCAGCAGCGTAGGTAATCGTGGGACAGAAGAGACCCAGTACTTC. The encoded protein is CASSVGNRGTEETQYF.

This sequence joins TRBV28 and TRBJ1-1; D is perhaps TRBD1 (5 bases). The V end was cut by 3 bases, the J end by 3 bases, with 11 bases between. Germline CDR1 is MDHEN and CDR2 is SYDVKM. The CDR3 runs 14 residues. This chain's CDR3 is CASSFPGRDTEAFF. The CDR3 DNA reads as TGTGCCAGCAGTTTCCCAGGGAGGGACACTGAAGCTTTCTTT. Full variable domain (remainder filled in from reference TRBV28 and TRBJ1-1): DVKVTQSSRYLVKRTGEKVFLECVQDMDHENMFWYRQDPGLGLRLIYFSYDVKMKEKGDIPEGYSVSREKKERFSLILESASTNQTSMYLCASSFPGRDTEAFFGQGTRLTVV.

This clonotype was observed at least ten times. This chain connects TRBV12-3 or TRBV12-4 to TRBJ1-2; D gene unclear. Trimming took 2 bases from V and 6 from J, leaving 7 bases between them. The CDR3 length is 12 residues. As DNA, the CDR3 is TGTGCCAGCAGTTTAAATCGTGATGGCTACACCTTC. This codes for CASSLNRDGYTF.

This clonotype was picked up many times. The V gene is TRBV7-8, the J gene TRBJ2-1, with 15 bases matching TRBD2. Germline CDR1 is SGHVS and CDR2 is FQNEAQ. The CDR3 totals 17 residues. V was pared by 2 bases and J by 7 bases, with 6 bases of the junction left unmatched. CDR3 bases: TGTGCCAGCAGCTTACTGACCGGGACTAGCGGGAGGAATGAGCAGTTCTTC. This gives the protein CASSLLTGTSGRNEQFF.

This clonotype was picked up many times. The J gene is TRBJ2-5, the V gene TRBV3-1; 10 bases map to TRBD2. CDR1 and CDR2 from the germline V gene are LGHDT and YNNKEL (reference sequence). The CDR3 extends over 13 amino acids. V trimming: 6 bases; J trimming: 5 bases; junction bases outside the gene matches: 3. CDR3 bases: TGTGCCAGCAGTCCGGGACTAGCGGAGACCCAGTACTTC. Amino acids: CASSPGLAETQYF.

This clonotype was counted once. V usage is TRBV20-1 and J usage is TRBJ2-7; D is possibly TRBD1 (6 bases). The V end was cut by 1 base, the J end by 9 bases, with 16 bases between. CDR3 length: 13 amino acids. CDR1 is DFQATT, CDR2 SNEGSKA, per germline (reference sequence). For the CDR3, the DNA is TGCAGTGCTAGAGGAGACAGGAGTACGGGGCAGTACTTC. Its translation is CSARGDRSTGQYF.

At least ten counts were recorded for this clonotype. The chain uses TRBV29-1 and TRBJ2-3; no definite D call. The CDR3 has 11 amino acids. Germline CDR1 SQVTM, CDR2 ANQGSEA. V was shortened by 4 bases and J by 2 bases, with 4 bases between the two germline ends. CDR3 sequence: CSVGITDTQYF. The DNA of the CDR3 is TGCAGCGTTGGGATCACAGATACGCAGTATTTT.

This chain uses TRBV14 with TRBJ2-1, with 9 nucleotides matching TRBD2. Losses at the gene ends were 4 bases for V and 8 bases for J; bases not matched to a gene: 9. The CDR3 length is 15 residues. Per the germline V gene, CDR1 is SGHDN and CDR2 is FVKESK. For the CDR3, the DNA is TGTGCCAGCAGCCTGGGGCTAGCGGGACCCGATGAGCAGTTCTTC. Translating gives CASSLGLAGPDEQFF.

The chain is built from TRBV6-4 and TRBJ2-5; the D gene is possibly TRBD2 (5 bases). V gave up 4 bases and J gave up 2 bases, with 20 bases separating them. Germline CDR1 and CDR2: MRHNA and SNTAGT. This CDR3 contains 17 residues. The CDR3 bases are TGTGCCAGCAGTGTACTAAGGGAAGCGGAACTACAAGAGACCCAGTACTTC. Protein: CASSVLREAELQETQYF.

The gene calls are TRBV5-1 and TRBJ2-7; 10 nucleotides line up with TRBD2. The J segment lost 7 bases and the V segment lost 0 bases, leaving 10 bases of the junction unmatched. The V gene's germline CDR1 is SGHRS and CDR2 YFSETQ. This CDR3 has 16 amino acids. CDR3 region: CASSLVAGGLDREQYF. The CDR3 bases are TGCGCCAGCAGCTTGGTAGCGGGAGGCCTCGACAGAGAGCAGTACTTC.

The genes are TRBV12-3 or TRBV12-4 and TRBJ1-1; 8 bases are shared with TRBD1. Trimming took 6 bases from V and 4 from J; bases not matched to a gene: 13. The CDR3 spans 16 residues. The DNA of the CDR3 is TGTGCCAGCAGGTCCGACAGGGGCGCGTTCGGCACTGAAGCTTTCTTT. It codes for CASRSDRGAFGTEAFF.

The rearrangement links TRBV15 to TRBJ1-2, with 12 positions matching TRBD1. The germline V gene has CDR1 LNHNV and CDR2 YYDKDF (reference sequence). The CDR3 loop spans 19 amino acids. V lost 5 bases and J lost 5; bases outside the gene matches: 18. As DNA, the CDR3 is TGTGCCACCAGCTCTCGGGGACAGGGGGCGGCTTCGGCCGGTTATGGCTACACCTTC. This translates into CATSSRGQGAASAGYGYTF.

This clonotype showed up many times. The chain joins TRBV12-3 or TRBV12-4 to TRBJ2-1; no definite D call. CDR3 length: 15 residues. The V end lost 6 bases, the J end lost 4 bases, and 16 bases lay between the germline ends. The CDR3 sequence is CASSLFGLGYNEQFF. In DNA form, the CDR3 reads TGTGCCAGCAGCCTCTTTGGCCTAGGGTACAATGAGCAGTTCTTC.

This clonotype was picked up a small number of times. One junction end disagrees with the germline gene, perhaps due to a read error. V is TRBV20-1 and J is TRBJ2-5; TRBD2 agrees at 9 bases. CDR3 length: 15 residues. Germline assignment: CDR1 DFQATT and CDR2 SNEGSKA (reference sequence). The CDR3 loop is CCALPVAGAWETQYF. In nucleotides, the CDR3 is TGCTGTGCTTTACCCGTAGCGGGAGCTTGGGAGACCCAGTACTTC.

V and J are TRBV20-1 and TRBJ1-4; D ambiguous. Trimming stripped 7 bases from V and 5 bases from J, with 14 bases between. The CDR3 length is 13 residues. Looked up from germline, CDR1 is DFQATT and CDR2 is SNEGSKA (reference sequence). CDR3 in DNA: TGCAGTGTCAGCGGGATATTGAATGAAAAACTGTTTTTT. It is translated as CSVSGILNEKLFF.